The rows below give T cell receptor beta chains drawn from one sample of a study of cytomegalovirus exposure and HLA in healthy donors. Data came from immunoSEQ multiplex PCR; TCRdb stores just in-frame clones and leaves some out. The data contain 69,000 or so clones, 70% to 80% of them seen just once; the ten biggest clones take up 3% to 3.5%. The source material was PBMCs. The receptors stem from a young man in good health and CMV-seronegative. Each CDR3 is given with its conserved first and last residue. D genes are given only for firm matches. A row's size may be missing; if present it is once, few, many or a size class.

TRBV7-9,-,TRBJ2-3,-,CASSFVGEAAQYF,TGTGCCAGCAGCTTCGTCGGGGAGGCGGCGCAGTATTTT
TRBV6-1,-,TRBJ2-5,TRBD1,CASSGGTGGAGETQYF,TGTGCCAGCAGTGGAGGGACAGGGGGCGCCGGGGAGACCCAGTACTTC
TRBV29-1,-,TRBJ2-2,TRBD2,CSVEVGLATGELFF,TGCAGCGTTGAAGTTGGACTAGCCACCGGGGAGCTGTTTTTT
TRBV7-3,-,TRBJ2-3,-,CASSFAGVGTDTQYF,TGTGCCAGCAGCTTTGCCGGGGTAGGGACAGATACGCAGTATTTT
TRBV27,-,TRBJ2-1,-,CASSDLGGYNEQFF,TGTGCCAGCAGTGACCTCGGGGGCTACAATGAGCAGTTCTTC
TRBV30,once,TRBJ2-5,TRBD2,CAWSVGGGETQYF,TGTGCCTGGAGTGTCGGGGGGGGCGAGACCCAGTACTTC
TRBV11-3,few,TRBJ2-3,TRBD2,CASSSGGAGADTQYF,TGTGCCAGCAGCTCCGGGGGGGCCGGGGCAGATACGCAGTATTTT
TRBV5-3,-,TRBJ2-1,-,CARSSPGAGSYNEQFF,TGTGCCAGAAGCTCCCCCGGGGCGGGGTCCTACAATGAGCAGTTCTTC
TRBV30,-,TRBJ1-2,TRBD1,CAWRGGDRGRDYTF,TGTGCCTGGAGGGGGGGGGACAGGGGTCGCGACTACACCTTC
TRBV12-5,-,TRBJ2-1,TRBD1,CASGLSQGVNNEQFF,TGTGCTAGTGGTTTGAGTCAGGGGGTCAACAATGAGCAGTTCTTC
TRBV6-5,-,TRBJ2-3,TRBD1,CASSYGQEKDTQYF,TGTGCCAGCAGTTACGGACAGGAGAAGGATACGCAGTATTTT
TRBV27,-,TRBJ2-3,-,CVSSLTTGGGTQYF,TGTGTCAGCAGTTTGACAACAGGGGGGGGTACGCAGTATTTT
TRBV11-1,-,TRBJ2-7,TRBD2,CASSLGEGISYEQYF,TGTGCCAGCAGCTTAGGGGAGGGGATTTCCTACGAGCAGTACTTC
TRBV6-1,-,TRBJ2-2,-,CASSEASYTGELFF,TGTGCCAGCAGTGAGGCTTCCTACACCGGGGAGCTGTTTTTT
TRBV7-9,-,TRBJ1-2,-,CASSRSGYGGANYGYTF,TGTGCCAGCAGCCGATCAGGGTATGGGGGCGCTAACTATGGCTACACCTTC
TRBV18,-,TRBJ2-1,TRBD2,CASSLRGAGDVSEQFF,TGTGCCAGCTCACTACGGGGAGCGGGGGACGTGAGTGAGCAGTTCTTC
TRBV11-1,-,TRBJ2-3,-,CASSADSIYTDTQYF,TGTGCCAGCAGCGCAGACTCGATTTACACAGATACGCAGTATTTT
TRBV5-5,-,TRBJ2-3,TRBD1,CASSLRGQGRGDTQYF,TGTGCCAGCAGCTTGAGGGGACAGGGTAGAGGAGATACGCAGTATTTT
TRBV14,-,TRBJ2-7,-,CASSLKIEQYF,TGTGCCAGCAGCCTTAAGATCGAGCAGTACTTC
TRBV6-1,few,TRBJ1-4,TRBD1,CASSTGQGYEKLFF,TGTGCCAGCAGCACCGGACAGGGTTATGAAAAACTGTTTTTT
TRBV5-8,-,TRBJ1-5,-,CASSLELGINQPQHF,TGTGCCAGCAGCTTGGAACTGGGCATCAATCAGCCCCAGCATTTT
TRBV10-1,-,TRBJ2-3,-,CASSESSGLGGTDTQYF,TGCGCCAGCAGTGAGTCTAGCGGATTGGGAGGCACAGATACGCAGTATTTT
TRBV11-2,few,TRBJ2-1,TRBD1,CASTTTRMGQGYNEQFF,TGTGCCAGCACCACAACGAGGATGGGACAGGGTTACAATGAGCAGTTCTTC
TRBV9,-,TRBJ2-5,-,CASSRPAVAETQYF,TGTGCCAGCAGCCGACCAGCGGTTGCAGAGACCCAGTACTTC
TRBV28,-,TRBJ1-1,TRBD1,CASSRRTGQAFF,TGTGCCAGCAGCCGCCGGACAGGACAAGCTTTCTTT
TRBV7-9,-,TRBJ1-3,-,CASSSREGKNSGNTIYF,TGTGCCAGCAGCTCCAGGGAAGGGAAAAACTCTGGAAACACCATATATTTT
TRBV2,-,TRBJ2-5,TRBD1,CASSIRTGGETQYF,TGTGCCAGCAGCATCCGGACAGGGGGAGAGACCCAGTACTTC
TRBV10-3,-,TRBJ1-2,-,CAISGGRGGDGYTF,TGTGCCATCAGTGGGGGAAGGGGAGGCGATGGCTACACCTTC
TRBV9,-,TRBJ2-5,-,CASSLKGLVEETQYF,TGTGCCAGCAGCTTAAAAGGACTCGTGGAAGAGACCCAGTACTTC
TRBV15,few,TRBJ2-7,TRBD2,CATSRDSGGAYEQYF,TGTGCCACCAGCAGAGATAGCGGGGGGGCCTACGAGCAGTACTTC
TRBV6-1,few,TRBJ2-2,TRBD2,CASSAAGGASGELFF,TGTGCCAGCAGTGCAGCGGGGGGGGCCTCCGGGGAGCTGTTTTTT
TRBV19,few,TRBJ2-7,TRBD1,CASSRRTGGYEQYF,TGTGCCAGTAGCAGGAGGACAGGGGGCTACGAGCAGTACTTC
TRBV19,-,TRBJ2-7,-,CATQGRAPSYEQYF,TGTGCCACCCAGGGGAGGGCCCCTTCCTACGAGCAGTACTTC
TRBV27,once,TRBJ1-1,TRBD1,CASSFILRGSTEAFF,TGTGCCAGCAGTTTTATCCTCAGGGGGAGCACTGAAGCTTTCTTT
TRBV27,-,TRBJ1-2,-,CASSFRETSSGYTF,TGTGCCAGCAGTTTCCGGGAGACAAGTTCTGGCTACACCTTC
TRBV7-8,medium-sized,TRBJ2-2,TRBD2,CASSYYSGGAVTGELFF,TGTGCCAGCAGCTATTATAGCGGGGGGGCCGTGACCGGGGAGCTGTTTTTT
TRBV7-6,few,TRBJ2-6,-,CASSQLIGANVLTF,TGTGCCAGCAGCCAACTGATTGGGGCCAACGTCCTGACTTTC
TRBV6-1,few,TRBJ2-1,TRBD2,CASSESGGYNEQFF,TGTGCCAGCAGTGAAAGCGGGGGGTACAATGAGCAGTTCTTC
TRBV9,-,TRBJ2-7,TRBD2,CASSVRSGGAYEQYF,TGTGCCAGCAGCGTCCGAAGCGGGGGGGCTTACGAGCAGTACTTC
TRBV19,-,TRBJ1-1,TRBD1,CASSIRGQPNTEAFF,TGTGCCAGTAGTATAAGGGGGCAGCCGAACACTGAAGCTTTCTTT
TRBV19,-,TRBJ2-1,-,CASSWGTGNSYNEQFF,TGTGCCAGTAGCTGGGGAACAGGGAACTCCTACAATGAGCAGTTCTTC
TRBV5-6,-,TRBJ2-7,-,CASSDRSYEQYF,TGTGCCAGCAGCGACAGGTCCTACGAGCAGTACTTC
TRBV5-1,-,TRBJ2-2,TRBD1,CASSRDSVSNTGELFF,TGCGCCAGCAGTAGGGACAGCGTTTCCAACACCGGGGAGCTGTTTTTT
TRBV19,-,TRBJ2-5,TRBD1,CASSIANTGGQETQYF,TGTGCCAGTAGTATAGCGAATACAGGGGGCCAAGAGACCCAGTACTTC
TRBV6-5,-,TRBJ1-5,-,CASSSTGNSNQPQHF,TGTGCCAGCAGTTCCACAGGGAATTCGAATCAGCCCCAGCATTTT
TRBV11-2,few,TRBJ1-1,-,CASSFNRAEAFF,TGTGCCAGCAGCTTTAACAGGGCTGAAGCTTTCTTT
TRBV19,-,TRBJ1-1,-,CASSINGGNTEAFF,TGTGCCAGTAGTATCAACGGGGGGAACACTGAAGCTTTCTTT
TRBV19,-,TRBJ1-4,-,CAASPGGLMNEKLFF,TGTGCCGCGAGCCCAGGAGGATTAATGAATGAAAAACTGTTTTTT
TRBV19,-,TRBJ2-1,TRBD2,CASSSGGSSYNEQFF,TGTGCCAGTAGTAGCGGGGGTTCCTCCTACAATGAGCAGTTCTTC
TRBV6-1,-,TRBJ2-1,-,CASRQDPPYNEQFF,TGTGCCAGCAGACAGGATCCGCCCTACAATGAGCAGTTCTTC
TRBV28,-,TRBJ2-5,TRBD1,CASSQGQLQETQYF,TGTGCCAGCAGTCAGGGACAGTTACAAGAGACCCAGTACTTC
TRBV9,-,TRBJ1-2,TRBD1,CASSRDRGRGGYGYTF,TGTGCCAGCAGCCGGGACAGGGGGCGCGGCGGCTATGGCTACACCTTC
TRBV9,few,TRBJ1-2,TRBD1,CASSPSPGGGGYTF,TGTGCCAGCAGCCCTTCTCCAGGGGGCGGAGGCTACACCTTC
TRBV19,once,TRBJ1-6,-,CASSIRDKNSPLHF,TGTGCCAGTAGTATACGGGACAAGAATTCACCCCTCCACTTT
TRBV19,-,TRBJ2-5,-,CASSNSVNRAVETQYF,TGTGCCAGTAGTAATTCGGTAAACAGGGCGGTGGAGACCCAGTACTTC